The next 6 T cell receptor beta chains were all read from a single sample in a study of CD8 T cells in ankylosing spondylitis. Study conclusions and caveats: The study identified a TCR beta motif of several highly homologous variants that appeared characteristic of ankylosing spondylitis blood.

Their cognate antigens are unknown. TCRdb re-called the 5' RACE reads with MiXCR, one entry per CDR3 protein. Among 700,000 to 1,000,000 distinct CDR3 sequences, approximately 10% were seen once, and the ten largest hold about 0.49%. The sequenced material came from blood, either unsorted or a sorted T cell fraction (not recorded which). The receptors derive from a male donor with ankylosing spondylitis.

This clonotype came up many times. The chain employs TRBV7-9 and TRBJ2-1, with 9 bases fitting TRBD2. V dropped 1 base and J dropped 0; count of bases not matched to a gene: 4. Germline V gene data show CDR1 as SEHNR and CDR2 as FQNEAQ (reference sequence). There are 17 residues in the CDR3. The CDR3 loop is CASSLGEAGGSYNEQFF. The CDR3 nucleotides read TGTGCCAGCAGCTTAGGTGAAGCGGGGGGCTCCTACAATGAGCAGTTCTTC.

This clonotype turned up a few times. This sequence joins TRBV5-1 and TRBJ2-1; possible D gene TRBD1, 5 bases. CDR1 is SGHRS, CDR2 YFSETQ, per germline. CDR3 length: 14 residues. Trimming took off 5 bases at V and 0 bases at J, with 9 bases between the two ends. CDR3 sequence reads: CASRGDSSYNEQFF. For the CDR3, the DNA is TGCGCCAGCAGAGGGGATTCCTCCTACAATGAGCAGTTCTTC.

V and J are TRBV18 and TRBJ2-7, with D hard to call. The V end was cut by 6 bases, the J end by 6 bases, with 15 bases between. Per the germline V gene, CDR1 is KGHSH and CDR2 is LQKENI. The CDR3 loop spans 13 amino acids. The CDR3 nucleotides read TGTGCCAGCTCCGCGAGCCATTCAGGCGAGCAGTACTTC. It yields the protein CASSASHSGEQYF.

The chain couples TRBV5-1 to TRBJ2-5, with D tentatively TRBD2 (6 bases). The CDR3 consists of 14 residues. V was clipped by 4 bases and J by 2 bases, with 12 bases between them. Germline assignment: CDR1 SGHRS and CDR2 YFSETQ. The CDR3 DNA follows: TGCGCCAGCAGCGTCGGGACTCCGCAAGAGACCCAGTACTTC. This sequence encodes CASSVGTPQETQYF.

At least ten counts were recorded for this clonotype. The V call is TRBV29-1, the J call TRBJ1-1; 7 bases are a match to TRBD1. The length of the CDR3 is 13 residues. The V segment lost 7 bases and the J segment 0 bases; nucleotides outside the gene matches: 5. From germline, CDR1 is SQVTM and CDR2 ANQGSEA. The CDR3 sequence: CSGGTDMNTEAFF. CDR3 DNA: TGCAGCGGAGGGACAGACATGAACACTGAAGCTTTCTTT. The full variable domain, with the rest looked up from reference TRBV29-1 and TRBJ1-1, is SAVISQKPSRDICQRGTSLTIQCQVDSQVTMMFWYRQQPGQSLTLIATANQGSEATYESGFVIDKFPISRPNLTFSTLTVSNMSPEDSSIYLCSGGTDMNTEAFFGQGTRLTVV.

Ten or more counts support this clonotype. The V gene is TRBV6-2 or TRBV6-3, the J gene TRBJ1-1; D perhaps matches TRBD1 (5 bases). Per the germline V gene, CDR1 is MNHEY and CDR2 is SVGEGT. Trimming shortened V by 7 bases and J by 4 bases, and 16 bases separated the two germline ends. The length of the CDR3 is 14 residues. This CDR3 reads CASTQRGVSTEAFF. The CDR3 nucleotides read TGTGCCAGCACCCAAAGAGGGGTGAGCACTGAAGCTTTCTTT.